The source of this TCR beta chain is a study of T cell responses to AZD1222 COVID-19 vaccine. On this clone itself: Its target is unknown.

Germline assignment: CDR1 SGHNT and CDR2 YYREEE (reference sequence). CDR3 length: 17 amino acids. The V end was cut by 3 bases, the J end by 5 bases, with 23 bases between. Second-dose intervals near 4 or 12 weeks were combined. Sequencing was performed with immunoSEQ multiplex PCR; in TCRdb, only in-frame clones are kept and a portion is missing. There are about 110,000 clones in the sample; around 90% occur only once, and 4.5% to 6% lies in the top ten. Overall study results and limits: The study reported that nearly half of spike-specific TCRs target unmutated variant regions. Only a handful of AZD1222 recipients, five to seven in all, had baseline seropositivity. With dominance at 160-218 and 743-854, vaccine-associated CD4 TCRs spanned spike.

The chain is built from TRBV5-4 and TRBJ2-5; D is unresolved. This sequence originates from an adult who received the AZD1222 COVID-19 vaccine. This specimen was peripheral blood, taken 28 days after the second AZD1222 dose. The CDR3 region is CASSSPAREPGKETQYF. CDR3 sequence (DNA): TGTGCCAGCAGCTCCCCTGCACGCGAACCCGGCAAGGAGACCCAGTACTTC.